Shown below are 7 T cell receptor beta chains from a single sample sequenced in a study of post-analysis software for immune sequencing data. Notes on the study in general: Among four to six TRBV segments more frequent in patients than controls were TRBV5-6, TRBV5-1 and TRBV20-1.

The library was made from cDNA and included unique molecular identifiers. TCRdb redid the calling of the PCR reads with MiXCR, one entry per CDR3 protein. The sample holds roughly 180,000 distinct CDR3 sequences, 25% to 35% seen once. No antigen has been identified for these receptors. Input material: blood. These receptors all stem from a girl aged 10 to 17 with multiple sclerosis.

A word on this clonotype: It may be a read error: a sequence one base away is much more abundant. The chain joins TRBV5-1 to TRBJ2-1; 12 positions match TRBD2. J was trimmed by 8 bases and V by 0 bases; bases with no gene match: 6. CDR3 length: 16 amino acids. CDR1 is SGHRS, CDR2 YFSETQ, per germline. Here the CDR3 reads CASSLEPSGRDYEQFF. The CDR3 nucleotides read TGCGCCAGCAGCTTGGAGCCTAGCGGGAGGGACTATGAGCAGTTCTTC.

The DNA for the CDR3 is TGTGCCAGCAGCTTGAGTAACCAAGGGGATGGCTACACCTTC. Amino acids: CASSLSNQGDGYTF. The rearrangement uses TRBV5-5 and TRBJ1-2; D is possibly TRBD1 (5 bases). Germline loops: CDR1 SGHKS, CDR2 YYEKEE (reference sequence). V was cut by 1 base and J by 6 bases, with 13 bases left in between. The CDR3 loop spans 14 amino acids.

This clonotype was detected only a few times. The J gene is TRBJ1-4, the V gene TRBV12-3 or TRBV12-4; perhaps TRBD1 as D (5 bases). Deletions cut 5 bases from V and 0 bases from J, with 16 bases between. This CDR3 has 17 amino acids. The CDR3: CASSQRGREATNEKLFF. The CDR3 DNA follows: TGTGCCAGCAGTCAGAGGGGACGGGAAGCAACTAATGAAAAACTGTTTTTT.

This clonotype was found many times. The chain couples TRBV20-1 to TRBJ2-3, with a possible D match to TRBD2 (6 bases). Germline values: CDR1 DFQATT, CDR2 SNEGSKA (reference sequence). This CDR3 contains 16 residues. Trimming removed 5 bases from V and 1 base from J, with 19 bases in between. DNA of the CDR3: TGCAGTGCTGGCCGGGACTTCGCCTCGGGCACAGATACGCAGTATTTT. Amino acid sequence: CSAGRDFASGTDTQYF.

The chain recombines TRBV12-3 or TRBV12-4 with TRBJ1-5; 9 bases fit TRBD1. The V and J ends lost 5 bases and 7 bases, in that order; junction bases with no gene match: 6. The CDR3 is 14 residues long. CDR3 protein: CASSKTGGRQPQHF. The CDR3 nucleotides read TGTGCCAGCAGTAAGACAGGGGGGCGGCAGCCCCAGCATTTT.

As for this clonotype: Being one base from a much bigger clone, this may be a read error. The chain is built from TRBV29-1 and TRBJ2-3, with D hard to call. Per the germline V gene, CDR1 is SQVTM and CDR2 is ANQGSEA. The CDR3 extends over 12 amino acids. CDR3 amino acids: CSVEAGSDTRYF. The CDR3 DNA sequence: TGCAGCGTTGAAGCCGGGTCAGATACGCGGTATTTT.

About this clonotype: At one of its ends the junction is not consistent with the germline gene, which may arise from a read error. The chain has TRBV6-2 or TRBV6-3 and TRBJ2-1; TRBD2 matches at 14 bases. The CDR3 totals 16 residues. Looked up from germline, CDR1 is MNHEY and CDR2 is SVGEGT. Here the CDR3 reads CSSSLGLAGVRNEQFF. The CDR3 DNA follows: TGTTCCAGCAGCTTGGGACTAGCGGGAGTCAGGAATGAGCAGTTCTTC.